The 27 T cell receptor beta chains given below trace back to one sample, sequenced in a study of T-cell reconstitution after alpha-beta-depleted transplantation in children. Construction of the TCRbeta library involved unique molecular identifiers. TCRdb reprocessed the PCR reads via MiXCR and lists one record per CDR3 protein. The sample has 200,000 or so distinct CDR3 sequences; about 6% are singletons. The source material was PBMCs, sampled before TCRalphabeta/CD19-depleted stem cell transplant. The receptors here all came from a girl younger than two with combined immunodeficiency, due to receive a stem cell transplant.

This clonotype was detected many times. The CDR3 region has the DNA TGTGCCAGCCCGGGACAGGGAAATACGCAGTATTTT. This gives the protein CASPGQGNTQYF. The J gene is TRBJ2-3, the V gene TRBV6-1; 9 positions match TRBD1. The CDR3 has 12 residues. CDR1 and CDR2 from the germline V gene are MNHNS and SASEGT. The V segment lost 8 bases and the J segment 7 bases; nucleotides outside the gene matches: 4.

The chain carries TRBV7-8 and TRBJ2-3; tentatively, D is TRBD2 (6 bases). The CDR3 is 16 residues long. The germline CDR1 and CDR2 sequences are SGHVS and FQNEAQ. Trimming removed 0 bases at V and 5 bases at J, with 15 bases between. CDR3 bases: TGTGCCAGCAGCTTAGCCCGCGGCGGGATTGGAGATACGCAGTATTTT. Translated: CASSLARGGIGDTQYF.

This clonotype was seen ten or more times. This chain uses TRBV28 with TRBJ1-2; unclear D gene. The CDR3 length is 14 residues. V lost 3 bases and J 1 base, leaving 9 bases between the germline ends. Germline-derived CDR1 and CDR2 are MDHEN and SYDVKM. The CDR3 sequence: CASSLSWFNYGYTF. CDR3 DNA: TGTGCCAGCAGTTTGAGTTGGTTTAACTATGGCTACACCTTC.

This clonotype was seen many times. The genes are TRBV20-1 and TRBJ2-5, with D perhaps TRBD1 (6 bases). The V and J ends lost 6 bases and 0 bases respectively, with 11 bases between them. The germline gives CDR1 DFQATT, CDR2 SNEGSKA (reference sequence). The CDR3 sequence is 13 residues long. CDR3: CSALGTNQETQYF. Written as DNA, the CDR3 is TGCAGTGCCCTGGGGACAAACCAAGAGACCCAGTACTTC.

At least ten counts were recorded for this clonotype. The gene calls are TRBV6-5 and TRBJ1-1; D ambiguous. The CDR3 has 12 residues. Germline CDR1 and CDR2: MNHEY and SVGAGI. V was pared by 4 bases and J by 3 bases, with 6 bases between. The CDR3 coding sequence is TGTGCCAGCAGTTCTGGGGACACTGAAGCTTTCTTT. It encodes CASSSGDTEAFF.

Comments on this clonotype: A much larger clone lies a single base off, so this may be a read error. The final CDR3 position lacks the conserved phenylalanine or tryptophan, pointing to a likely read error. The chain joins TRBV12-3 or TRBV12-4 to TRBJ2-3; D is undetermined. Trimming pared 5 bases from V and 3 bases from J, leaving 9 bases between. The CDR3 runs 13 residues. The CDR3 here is CASSPWGTDTQYS. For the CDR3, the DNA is TGTGCCAGCAGTCCCTGGGGTACAGATACGCAGTATTCT.

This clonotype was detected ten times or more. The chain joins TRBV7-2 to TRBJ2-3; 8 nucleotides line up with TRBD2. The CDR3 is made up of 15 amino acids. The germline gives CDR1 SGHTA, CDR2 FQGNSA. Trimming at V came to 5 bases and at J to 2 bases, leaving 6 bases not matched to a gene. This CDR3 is CASSPSGWTTDTQYF. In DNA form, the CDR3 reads TGTGCCAGCAGCCCTAGCGGGTGGACCACAGATACGCAGTATTTT.

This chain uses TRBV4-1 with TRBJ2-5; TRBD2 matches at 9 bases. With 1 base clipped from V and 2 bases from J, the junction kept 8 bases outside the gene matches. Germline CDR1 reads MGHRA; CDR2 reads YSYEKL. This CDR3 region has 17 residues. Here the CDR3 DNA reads TGCGCCAGCAGCCAAGTAGGAGGTAGCGGGGGACAAGAGACCCAGTACTTC. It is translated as CASSQVGGSGGQETQYF.

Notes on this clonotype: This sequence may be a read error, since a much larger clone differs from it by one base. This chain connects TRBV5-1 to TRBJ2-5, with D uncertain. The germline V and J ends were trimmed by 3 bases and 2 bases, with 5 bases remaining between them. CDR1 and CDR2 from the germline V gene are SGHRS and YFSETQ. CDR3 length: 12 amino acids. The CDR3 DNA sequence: TGCGCCAGCAGCTCCGGACAAGAGACCCAGTACTTC. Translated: CASSSGQETQYF.

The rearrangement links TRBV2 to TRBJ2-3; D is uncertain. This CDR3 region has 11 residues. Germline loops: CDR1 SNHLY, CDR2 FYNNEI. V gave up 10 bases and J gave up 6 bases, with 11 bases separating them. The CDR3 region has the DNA TGTGCCACTCATAATGGCGATACGCAGTATTTT. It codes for CATHNGDTQYF.

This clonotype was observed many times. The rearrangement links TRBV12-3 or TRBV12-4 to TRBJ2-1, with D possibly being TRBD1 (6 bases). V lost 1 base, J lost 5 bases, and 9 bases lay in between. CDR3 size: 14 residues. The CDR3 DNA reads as TGTGCCAGCAGTTTAGTCAGGGGTGACAATGAGCAGTTCTTC. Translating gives CASSLVRGDNEQFF.

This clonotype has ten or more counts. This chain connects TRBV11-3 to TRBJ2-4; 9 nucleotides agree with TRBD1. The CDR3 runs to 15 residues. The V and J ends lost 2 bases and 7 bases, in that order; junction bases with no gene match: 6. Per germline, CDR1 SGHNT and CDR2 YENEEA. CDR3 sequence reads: CASSLWGDRANIQYF. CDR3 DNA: TGTGCCAGCAGCTTATGGGGGGACAGGGCGAACATTCAGTACTTC.

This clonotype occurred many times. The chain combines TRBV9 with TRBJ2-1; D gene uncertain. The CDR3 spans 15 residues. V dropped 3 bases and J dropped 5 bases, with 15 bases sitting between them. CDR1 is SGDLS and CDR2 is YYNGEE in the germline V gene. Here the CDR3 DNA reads TGTGCCAGCAGCGCAGTGTTGAACCCGAACAATGAGCAGTTCTTC. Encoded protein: CASSAVLNPNNEQFF.

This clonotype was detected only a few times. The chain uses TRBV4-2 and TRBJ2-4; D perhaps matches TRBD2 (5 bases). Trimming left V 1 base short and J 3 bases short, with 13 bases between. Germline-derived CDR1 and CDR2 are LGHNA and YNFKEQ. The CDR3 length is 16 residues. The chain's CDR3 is CASSQAEGVGKNIQYF. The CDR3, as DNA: TGTGCCAGCAGCCAAGCCGAGGGAGTAGGCAAAAACATTCAGTACTTC.

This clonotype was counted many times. In nucleotides, the CDR3 is TGTGCCAGCAGCTTAGGCAGGACCCTATCCTACGAGCAGTACTTC. Its translation: CASSLGRTLSYEQYF. V is TRBV7-2 and J is TRBJ2-7; D is unclear. Germline V lookup: CDR1 SGHTA, CDR2 FQGNSA. V lost 1 base to trimming and J lost 1 base, with 11 bases between them. The CDR3 has 15 residues.

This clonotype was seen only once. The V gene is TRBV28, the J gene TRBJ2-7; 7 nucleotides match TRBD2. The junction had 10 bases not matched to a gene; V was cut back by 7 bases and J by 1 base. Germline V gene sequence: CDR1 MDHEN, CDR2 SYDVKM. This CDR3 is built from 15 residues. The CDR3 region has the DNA TGTGCCAGCACCTCGGTTTGGGGAGGGTCCTACGAGCAGTACTTC. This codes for CASTSVWGGSYEQYF.

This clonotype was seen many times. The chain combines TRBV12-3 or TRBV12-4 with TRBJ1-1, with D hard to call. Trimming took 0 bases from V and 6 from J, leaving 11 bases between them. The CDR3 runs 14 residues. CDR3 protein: CASSLAPVQSEAFF. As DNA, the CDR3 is TGTGCCAGCAGTTTAGCGCCGGTTCAGTCTGAAGCTTTCTTT.

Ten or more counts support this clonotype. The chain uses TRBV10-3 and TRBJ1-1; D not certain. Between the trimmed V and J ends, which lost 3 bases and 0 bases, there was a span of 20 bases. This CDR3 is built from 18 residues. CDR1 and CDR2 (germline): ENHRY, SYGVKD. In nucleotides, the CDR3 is TGTGCCATCAGTGACCCCTCCGCAGGTAGCATGTTGAACACTGAAGCTTTCTTT. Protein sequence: CAISDPSAGSMLNTEAFF.

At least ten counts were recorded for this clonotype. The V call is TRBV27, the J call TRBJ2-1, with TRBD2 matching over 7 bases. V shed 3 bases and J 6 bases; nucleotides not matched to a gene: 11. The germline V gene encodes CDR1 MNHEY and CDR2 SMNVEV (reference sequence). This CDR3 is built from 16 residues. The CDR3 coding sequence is TGTGCCAGCAGTTTGATGGCGGGGGACCCTCTCAATGAGCAGTTCTTC. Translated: CASSLMAGDPLNEQFF.

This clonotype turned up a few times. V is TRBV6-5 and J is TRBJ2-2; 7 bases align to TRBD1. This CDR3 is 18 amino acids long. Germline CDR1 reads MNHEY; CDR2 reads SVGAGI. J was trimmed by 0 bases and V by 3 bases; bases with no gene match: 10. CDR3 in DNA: TGTGCCAGCAGTTATTTTTTTGACAGGGTCGCGAACACCGGGGAGCTGTTTTTT. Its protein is CASSYFFDRVANTGELFF.

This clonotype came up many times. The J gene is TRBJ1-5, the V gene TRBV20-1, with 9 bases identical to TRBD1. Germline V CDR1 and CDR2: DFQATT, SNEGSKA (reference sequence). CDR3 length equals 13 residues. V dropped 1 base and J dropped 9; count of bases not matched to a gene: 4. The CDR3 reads CSARGTGDRPQHF. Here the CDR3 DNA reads TGCAGTGCTAGAGGGACAGGGGATAGGCCCCAGCATTTT.

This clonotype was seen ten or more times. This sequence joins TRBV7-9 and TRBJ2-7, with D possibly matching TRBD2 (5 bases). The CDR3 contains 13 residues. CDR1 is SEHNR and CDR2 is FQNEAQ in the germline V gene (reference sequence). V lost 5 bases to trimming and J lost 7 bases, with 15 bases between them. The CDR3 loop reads CASSPGHPGEQYF. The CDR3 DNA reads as TGTGCCAGCAGCCCGGGCCACCCGGGAGAGCAGTACTTC. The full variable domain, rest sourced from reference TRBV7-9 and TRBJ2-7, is DTGVSQNPRHKITKRGQNVTFRCDPISEHNRLYWYRQTLGQGPEFLTYFQNEAQLEKSRLLSDRFSAERPKGSFSTLEIQRTEQGDSAMYLCASSPGHPGEQYFGPGTRLTVT.

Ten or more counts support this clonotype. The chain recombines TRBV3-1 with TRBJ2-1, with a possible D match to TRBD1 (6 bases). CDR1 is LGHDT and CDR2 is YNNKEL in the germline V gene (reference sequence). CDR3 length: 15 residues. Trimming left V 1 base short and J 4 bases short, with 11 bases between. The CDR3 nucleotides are TGTGCCAGCAGCCAAGCTCAGGGGATATACAATGAGCAGTTCTTC. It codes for CASSQAQGIYNEQFF.

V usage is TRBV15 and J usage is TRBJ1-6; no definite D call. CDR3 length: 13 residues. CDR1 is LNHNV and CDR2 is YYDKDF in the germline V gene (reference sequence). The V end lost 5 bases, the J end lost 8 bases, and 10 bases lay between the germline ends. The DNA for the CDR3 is TGTGCCACCAGCCTCCCAGGCGATTCACCCCTCCACTTT. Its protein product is CATSLPGDSPLHF.

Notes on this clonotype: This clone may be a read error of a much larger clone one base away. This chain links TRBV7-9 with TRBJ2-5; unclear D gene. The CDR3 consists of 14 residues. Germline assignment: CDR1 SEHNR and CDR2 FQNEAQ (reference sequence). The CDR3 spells CAISLPGLRETQYF. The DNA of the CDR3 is TGTGCCATCAGCTTACCGGGCCTCAGGGAGACCCAGTACTTC. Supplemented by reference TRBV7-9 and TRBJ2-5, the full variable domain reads DTGVSQNPRHKITKRGQNVTFRCDPISEHNRLYWYRQTLGQGPEFLTYFQNEAQLEKSRLLSDRFSAERPKGSFSTLEIQRTEQGDSAMYLCAISLPGLRETQYFGPGTRLLVL.

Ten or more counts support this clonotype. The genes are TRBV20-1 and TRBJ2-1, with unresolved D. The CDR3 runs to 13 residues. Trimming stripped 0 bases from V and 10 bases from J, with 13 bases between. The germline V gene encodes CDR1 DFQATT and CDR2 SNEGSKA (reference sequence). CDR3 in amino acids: CSAREWSDREQFF. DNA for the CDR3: TGCAGTGCTAGAGAATGGAGCGATCGGGAGCAGTTCTTC.

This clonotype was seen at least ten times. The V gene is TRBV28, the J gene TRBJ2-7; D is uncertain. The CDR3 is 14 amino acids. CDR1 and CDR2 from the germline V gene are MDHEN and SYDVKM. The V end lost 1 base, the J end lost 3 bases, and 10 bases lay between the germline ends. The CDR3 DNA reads TGTGCCAGCAGTTTATCTTGGGGTAGCTACGAGCAGTACTTC. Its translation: CASSLSWGSYEQYF.